This T cell receptor beta chain came from a study of shared clonotypes between healthy human individuals. TCRdb's copy holds only in-frame clones and misses some; the assay was immunoSEQ multiplex PCR. Of 450,000 to 700,000 clones listed, around 95% are singletons. Naive CD8 cells, CD45RO-negative and positively selected for CCR7, excluded terminally differentiated effector memory CD45RA+ cells. The junction had 6 bases not matched to a gene; V was cut back by 0 bases and J by 2 bases. The CDR3 length is 16 residues. CDR1 and CDR2 (germline): LNHDA, SQIVND (reference sequence). The sample taken for sequencing was naive CD8+ T cells sorted from blood. The receptor was derived from a woman aged 30 to 39 in good health. The chain employs TRBV19 and TRBJ2-5; 7 bases fit TRBD2. For the CDR3, the DNA is TGTGCCAGTAGTATAGACGACGGACTAGATCAAGAGACCCAGTACTTC. Protein: CASSIDDGLDQETQYF. The variable domain in full, completed from reference TRBV19 and TRBJ2-5, reads DGGITQSPKYLFRKEGQNVTLSCEQNLNHDAMYWYRQDPGQGLRLIYYSQIVNDFQKGDIAEGYSVSREKKESFPLTVTSAQKNPTAFYLCASSIDDGLDQETQYFGPGTRLLVL.